A single sample is the source of the 27 T cell receptor beta chains below, sequenced in a study of OX40 agonist ivuxolimab in advanced cancers. Sequencing was performed with immunoSEQ multiplex PCR; in TCRdb, only in-frame clones are kept and a portion is missing. The sample carries about 68,000 clones, 83% recorded once. Sequenced material: CD4+ or CD8+ T cells sorted from blood, taken in a trial of the OX40 agonist ivuxolimab. These receptor sequences come from an adult with an advanced solid tumor such as melanoma, head and neck, liver or kidney cancer.

This clone is judged medium-sized. The chain employs TRBV30 and TRBJ1-1; D perhaps matches TRBD1 (5 bases). Trimming shortened V by 2 bases and J by 5 bases, and 15 bases separated the two germline ends. The germline gives CDR1 GTSNPN, CDR2 SVGIG (reference sequence). This CDR3 contains 14 residues. This chain's CDR3 is CAWSPGQAGTEAFF. In nucleotides, the CDR3 is TGTGCCTGGAGTCCAGGACAAGCGGGGACTGAAGCTTTCTTT.

The rearrangement uses TRBV7-9 and TRBJ2-5, with D unresolved. The CDR3 totals 15 residues. Germline lookup yields CDR1 SEHNR and CDR2 FQNEAQ (reference sequence). V dropped 6 bases and J dropped 0 bases, with 14 bases sitting between them. The CDR3 loop is CASSPPGSYQETQYF. The CDR3 nucleotides are TGTGCCAGCAGTCCACCTGGGTCGTACCAAGAGACCCAGTACTTC.

The gene calls are TRBV6-1 and TRBJ2-7; no firm D call. Germline V gene lookup returns CDR1 MNHNS and CDR2 SASEGT. Trimming removed 7 bases from V and 0 bases from J, with 10 bases in between. The CDR3 has 13 amino acids. The CDR3 region has the DNA TGTGCCAGCAATAGGGCGAGCTCCTACGAGCAGTACTTC. It is translated as CASNRASSYEQYF.

This clone was counted a single time. The chain has TRBV5-1 and TRBJ2-5, with D perhaps matching TRBD1 or TRBD2 (7 bases each). This CDR3 comprises 16 residues. Trimming stripped 3 bases from V and 2 bases from J, with 17 bases between. From germline, CDR1 is SGHRS and CDR2 YFSETQ. Written as DNA, the CDR3 is TGCGCCAGCAGCTGGACGGCCAGGGGGGGGCAAGAGACCCAGTACTTC. It is translated as CASSWTARGGQETQYF.

The V gene is TRBV29-1, the J gene TRBJ2-5; the D gene is possibly TRBD1 (6 bases). The germline V gene has CDR1 SQVTM and CDR2 ANQGSEA. The V end lost 4 bases, the J end lost 5 bases, and 17 bases lay between the germline ends. This CDR3 is 14 amino acids long. CDR3 nucleotide sequence: TGCAGCGTTGTTTTGGCTTGGGGGCGGGAGACCCAGTACTTC. As protein: CSVVLAWGRETQYF.

This clone was seen a handful of times. The V gene is TRBV6-6, the J gene TRBJ2-7, with 7 positions matching TRBD1. CDR1 and CDR2 from the germline V gene are MNHNY and SVGAGI (reference sequence). The CDR3 has 14 residues. J gave up 2 bases and V 5 bases, and 6 bases lay outside the gene matches. The CDR3 spells CASSRAGTAYEQYF. DNA for the CDR3: TGTGCCAGCAGTCGGGCCGGGACAGCCTACGAGCAGTACTTC.

This clone was seen only a few times. The chain uses TRBV5-1 and TRBJ1-2, with 8 bases identical to TRBD1. Germline CDR1 SGHRS, CDR2 YFSETQ. The CDR3 runs to 15 residues. The junction had 3 bases not matched to a gene; V was cut back by 2 bases and J by 0 bases. Written as DNA, the CDR3 is TGCGCCAGCAGCTTTTCCAGGGGGCCTAACTATGGCTACACCTTC. As protein: CASSFSRGPNYGYTF.

The rearrangement links TRBV19 to TRBJ1-2, with TRBD1 matching over 8 bases. The junction had 2 bases not matched to a gene; V was cut back by 6 bases and J by 5 bases. CDR1 is LNHDA and CDR2 is SQIVND in the germline V gene (reference sequence). The CDR3 covers 12 residues. The CDR3 loop reads CASRGQVYGYTF. The CDR3 coding sequence is TGTGCCAGTAGGGGACAGGTATATGGCTACACCTTC.

This clone was counted only a few times. Additional DNA sequences in this sample encode the identical CDR3. For the CDR3, the DNA is TGTGCCAGCTCACCTCAAGAGACCCAGTACTTC. Its protein product is CASSPQETQYF. The chain is built from TRBV18 and TRBJ2-5; D gene unclear. The V end was cut by 3 bases, the J end by 2 bases, with 1 base between. The CDR3 has 11 amino acids. Looked up from germline, CDR1 is KGHSH and CDR2 is LQKENI.

The J gene is TRBJ1-2, the V gene TRBV7-9; TRBD1 might be the D (5 bases). CDR1 SEHNR and CDR2 FQNEAQ come from the germline V gene (reference sequence). The CDR3 has 15 amino acids. Trimming stripped 6 bases from V and 2 bases from J, with 16 bases between. CDR3 coding DNA: TGTGCCAGCAGGGATCTATCGACAGCCAACTATGGCTACACCTTC. Translation: CASRDLSTANYGYTF.

The J gene is TRBJ1-5, the V gene TRBV5-5; TRBD1 is a possible D gene (5 bases). Looked up from germline, CDR1 is SGHKS and CDR2 is YYEKEE (reference sequence). This CDR3 comprises 14 residues. V lost 0 bases and J lost 7, with 11 bases in between. This CDR3 is CASSLGQGTQPQHF. CDR3 coding DNA: TGTGCCAGCAGCTTGGGGCAGGGTACGCAGCCCCAGCATTTT. Full variable domain (missing parts from reference TRBV5-5 and TRBJ1-5): DAGVTQSPTHLIKTRGQQVTLRCSPISGHKSVSWYQQVLGQGPQFIFQYYEKEERGRGNFPDRFSARQFPNYSSELNVNALLLGDSALYLCASSLGQGTQPQHFGDGTRLSIL.

This chain joins TRBV10-2 and TRBJ2-7, with no clear D. V shed 2 bases and J shed 5 bases, with 7 bases lying between them. The CDR3 extends over 12 amino acids. Germline CDR1 WSHSY, CDR2 SAAADI. CDR3 sequence reads: CASSEAGNEQYF. For the CDR3, the DNA is TGCGCCAGCAGTGAGGCCGGCAACGAGCAGTACTTC.

The V gene is TRBV9, the J gene TRBJ1-4; D is uncertain. This CDR3 spans 15 amino acids. Germline V gene data show CDR1 as SGDLS and CDR2 as YYNGEE. V was cut by 4 bases and J by 5 bases, with 15 bases left in between. The CDR3 bases are TGTGCCAGCAGCCCAAATCCTGGATTAAATGAAAAACTGTTTTTT. This encodes CASSPNPGLNEKLFF. Supplemented by reference TRBV9 and TRBJ1-4, the full variable domain reads DSGVTQTPKHLITATGQRVTLRCSPRSGDLSVYWYQQSLDQGLQFLIQYYNGEERAKGNILERFSAQQFPDLHSELNLSSLELGDSALYFCASSPNPGLNEKLFFGSGTQLSVL.

CDR3 in amino acids: CATRGQGGVAEAFF. DNA of the CDR3: TGTGCCACCCGGGGACAGGGGGGTGTGGCTGAAGCTTTCTTT. The chain couples TRBV19 to TRBJ1-1, with TRBD1 matching 11 bases. Germline V lookup: CDR1 LNHDA, CDR2 SQIVND (reference sequence). CDR3 size: 14 residues. With V trimmed by 10 bases and J by 6 bases, 10 bases remained unmatched.

This clone was seen only a few times. The chain links TRBV2 to TRBJ1-1; D unclear. Trimming removed 6 bases from V and 0 bases from J, with 14 bases in between. The CDR3 runs 15 residues. CDR1 and CDR2 (germline): SNHLY, FYNNEI. CDR3 nucleotide sequence: TGTGCCAGCAGCCCGCTTAGTTGGATGAACACTGAAGCTTTCTTT. This gives the protein CASSPLSWMNTEAFF.

V is TRBV19 and J is TRBJ2-3; a possible D gene is TRBD2 (5 bases). V lost 1 base to trimming and J lost 6 bases, with 8 bases between them. The CDR3 extends over 13 amino acids. Per the germline V gene, CDR1 is LNHDA and CDR2 is SQIVND (reference sequence). In DNA form, the CDR3 reads TGTGCCAGTAGTATAGTTACGGGGGATACGCAGTATTTT. This sequence encodes CASSIVTGDTQYF.

The J gene is TRBJ1-2, the V gene TRBV6-6, with a tentative D call TRBD1 (6 bases). Germline CDR1 reads MNHNY; CDR2 reads SVGAGI (reference sequence). The CDR3 runs 12 residues. The germline V and J ends were trimmed by 6 bases and 3 bases, with 8 bases remaining between them. The CDR3 DNA follows: TGTGCCAGCAGGGACAGTTACTATGGCTACACCTTC. The encoded protein is CASRDSYYGYTF.

The CDR3 nucleotides read TGTGCCAGCAGCTTAATCTTGGAAGCTTTCTTT. This codes for CASSLILEAFF. The chain links TRBV7-2 to TRBJ1-1; no reliable D call. V shed 2 bases and J shed 8 bases, with 6 bases lying between them. This CDR3 is built from 11 residues. Germline V lookup: CDR1 SGHTA, CDR2 FQGNSA.

CDR3 sequence (DNA): TGTGCCAGCAGCTTGGGACAGGGAAAGACTGGAAACACCATATATTTT. Its translation is CASSLGQGKTGNTIYF. V and J are TRBV7-8 and TRBJ1-3, with 9 bases aligning to TRBD1. The CDR3 loop spans 16 amino acids. J lost 2 bases, V lost 3 bases, and 5 bases had no gene match. Germline assignment: CDR1 SGHVS and CDR2 FQNEAQ.

The V gene is TRBV9, the J gene TRBJ2-7; D is unclear. The germline V and J ends were trimmed by 3 bases and 3 bases, with 10 bases remaining between them. The CDR3 is 13 residues long. Germline V gene data show CDR1 as SGDLS and CDR2 as YYNGEE. The CDR3 sequence: CASSALPYYEQYF. In DNA, the CDR3 is TGTGCCAGCAGCGCGCTCCCATACTACGAGCAGTACTTC.

The rearrangement joins TRBV19 to TRBJ2-5, with a tentative D call TRBD1 (6 bases). With 5 bases removed from V and 1 base from J, the gap between germline ends came to 11 bases. CDR1 LNHDA and CDR2 SQIVND come from the germline V gene (reference sequence). The CDR3 totals 14 residues. The CDR3: CASSLTGTQETQYF. For the CDR3, the DNA is TGTGCCAGTAGTCTTACAGGGACCCAAGAGACCCAGTACTTC.

V and J are TRBV5-1 and TRBJ1-2; perhaps TRBD1 as D (5 bases). Looked up from germline, CDR1 is SGHRS and CDR2 is YFSETQ. The V and J ends lost 7 bases and 2 bases respectively, with 12 bases between them. The CDR3 covers 13 residues. CDR3 amino acids: CASHERDNYGYTF. As DNA, the CDR3 is TGCGCCAGCCATGAACGGGACAACTATGGCTACACCTTC.

The chain uses TRBV5-6 and TRBJ2-7; unclear D gene. This CDR3 spans 14 amino acids. V was trimmed by 2 bases and J by 5 bases, leaving 14 bases between them. From germline, CDR1 is SGHDT and CDR2 YYEEEE. CDR3 coding DNA: TGTGCCAGCAGCTTTCGGTCAAATCGGCACGAGCAGTACTTC. It codes for CASSFRSNRHEQYF.

V and J are TRBV2 and TRBJ2-5, with D maybe TRBD1 (6 bases). CDR3 length equals 15 residues. Germline V gives CDR1 SNHLY, CDR2 FYNNEI. Deletions cut 6 bases from V and 2 bases from J, with 16 bases between. The CDR3 spells CASSLRQVGQETQYF. The CDR3 DNA follows: TGTGCCAGCAGCCTAAGACAGGTGGGACAAGAGACCCAGTACTTC.

This chain uses TRBV4-2 with TRBJ2-3, with 11 positions matching TRBD2. Germline V gives CDR1 LGHNA, CDR2 YNFKEQ. This CDR3 region has 18 residues. Trimming took 1 base from V and 0 from J; bases not matched to a gene: 6. CDR3 in amino acids: CASSQGLAGGTSTDTQYF. The CDR3 nucleotides are TGTGCCAGCAGCCAAGGCTTAGCGGGGGGGACTAGCACAGATACGCAGTATTTT.

This rearrangement joins TRBV9 to TRBJ1-4; the match to TRBD1 covers 8 bases. There are 15 residues in the CDR3. V was pared by 5 bases and J by 7 bases, with 10 bases of the junction left unmatched. Germline V gene sequence: CDR1 SGDLS, CDR2 YYNGEE. CDR3 amino acids: CASSAGQGRGEKLFF. The CDR3 DNA follows: TGTGCCAGCAGTGCAGGACAGGGTCGGGGTGAAAAACTGTTTTTT.

The J gene is TRBJ2-2, the V gene TRBV18; TRBD1 might be the D (5 bases). CDR1 KGHSH and CDR2 LQKENI come from the germline V gene. V dropped 3 bases and J dropped 4 bases, with 12 bases sitting between them. CDR3 length: 15 amino acids. In DNA form, the CDR3 reads TGTGCCAGCTCACCCCGAGACAGTCCCACCGGGGAGCTGTTTTTT. Protein: CASSPRDSPTGELFF. The full variable domain, in which reference TRBV18 and TRBJ2-2 provide the parts outside the CDR3, is NAGVMQNPRHLVRRRGQEARLRCSPMKGHSHVYWYRQLPEEGLKFMVYLQKENIIDESGMPKERFSAEFPKEGPSILRIQQVVRGDSAAYFCASSPRDSPTGELFFGEGSRLTVL.